The 6 T cell receptor beta chains given below trace back to one sample, sequenced in a study of T cell clonality in common variable immunodeficiency. Using immunoSEQ multiplex PCR, the repertoire was profiled, and TCRdb retains in-frame clones only, with some absent. The sample holds 55,000 to 65,000 clones, and no clone turns up only once. Sample: peripheral blood mononuclear cells. The receptors were sampled from a person aged 18-70 years in good health.

This clone was observed at least ten times. CDR3 DNA (partial): TGTGCCAGCTCACCGAGGCAAGAGACC. Encoded protein: CASSPRQET. The whole CDR3 is CASSPRQETQYF. The chain joins TRBV18 to TRBJ2-5, with D unclear. The read gets to within 3 residues of the CDR3 end, and the germline J gene fills in the rest. Deletions cut 3 bases from V and 2 bases from J, with 4 bases between. CDR3 length: 12 residues. Germline V gene data show CDR1 as KGHSH and CDR2 as LQKENI.

This clone has a count of ten or more. The read terminates 3 residues before the CDR3 end, so the remaining end is supplied by the germline J gene. The chain couples TRBV28 to TRBJ2-7, with D possibly matching TRBD2 (5 bases). CDR1 and CDR2 (germline): MDHEN, SYDVKM. The CDR3 covers 15 residues. V dropped 4 bases and J dropped 2 bases, with 15 bases sitting between them. CDR3 in amino acids: CASSSHTDYTYEQYF. Incomplete CDR3 DNA: TGTGCCAGCAGTTCGCATACCGACTATACCTACGAG.

This clone was picked up many times. The read terminates 3 residues ahead of where the CDR3 ends, so the germline J gene completes it. J is TRBJ2-2 and V is TRBV18; D is ambiguous. This CDR3 spans 13 amino acids. V was trimmed by 2 bases and J by 4 bases, leaving 5 bases between them. Per germline, CDR1 KGHSH and CDR2 LQKENI. Partial CDR3 DNA: TGTGCCAGCTCACCATCGGTCACCGGGGAG. Amino acids: CASSPSVTGE. The CDR3 in its entirety is CASSPSVTGELFF.

The sample holds many counts of this clone. The read ends 3 residues before the CDR3 terminus; that terminus is restored from the germline J gene. V is TRBV30 and J is TRBJ2-4; the D gene is possibly TRBD2 (6 bases). The germline V gene has CDR1 GTSNPN and CDR2 SVGIG (reference sequence). The CDR3 spans 13 residues. The CDR3 bases that were read are TGTGCCTCCACTACGCCGACCGGGACTTTT. Residues: CASTTPTGTF. Given in full, the CDR3 is CASTTPTGTFQYF.

This clone was counted a few times. The DNA ends 3 residues before the CDR3 does, and the rest of the CDR3 is filled in from the germline J gene. The chain has TRBV2 and TRBJ2-2; the D gene is possibly TRBD1 (5 bases). Germline V CDR1 and CDR2: SNHLY, FYNNEI. V was shortened by 0 bases and J by 7 bases, with 24 bases between the two germline ends. The CDR3 loop spans 19 amino acids. Partial CDR3 DNA: TGTGCCAGCAGTGAAGCACGAAGGGGATGGATTAGGGGAAACGGGGAG. Residues: CASSEARRGWIRGNGE. The whole CDR3 protein reads CASSEARRGWIRGNGELFF.

In this sample, this clone turned up many times. Its ends do not fully match the called genes, so a read error is possible. The sequenced fragment ends 3 residues before the CDR3 boundary, so the rest is inferred from the germline J gene. The chain carries TRBV4-2 and TRBJ2-7; 12 bases agree with TRBD2. The CDR3 sequence is 16 residues long. Germline assignment: CDR1 LGHNA and CDR2 YNFKEQ. CDR3 residues: CASSQDRLAGAYEQYF. The sequenced part of the CDR3 DNA is TGCGCCAGCAGCCAAGATCGACTAGCGGGAGCCTACGAG.